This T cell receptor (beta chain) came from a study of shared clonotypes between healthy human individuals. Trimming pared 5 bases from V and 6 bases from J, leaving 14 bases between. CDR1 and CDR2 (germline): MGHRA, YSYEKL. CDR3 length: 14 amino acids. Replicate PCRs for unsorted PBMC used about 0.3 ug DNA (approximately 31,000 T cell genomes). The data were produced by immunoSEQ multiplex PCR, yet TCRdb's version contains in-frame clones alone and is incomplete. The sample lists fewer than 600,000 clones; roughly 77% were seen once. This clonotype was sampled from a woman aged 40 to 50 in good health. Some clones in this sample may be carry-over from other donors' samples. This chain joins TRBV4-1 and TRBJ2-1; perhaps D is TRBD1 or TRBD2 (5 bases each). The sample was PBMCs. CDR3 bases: TGCGCCAGCAGCATGGGGACGGGGCGCAATGAGCAGTTCTTC. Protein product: CASSMGTGRNEQFF.